These 13 T cell receptor beta chains were all obtained from the same sample, sequenced in a study of neoadjuvant nivolumab and ipilimumab in lung cancer. Libraries were prepared by immunoSEQ multiplex PCR; TCRdb keeps only in-frame clonotypes and omits some of them. Here the sample spans 15,000 to 20,000 clones, approximately 76% being singletons. Sample: tumor tissue, taken after neoadjuvant nivolumab, alone or with ipilimumab, at or shortly before surgery. Source of these receptors: an adult with non-small cell lung cancer.

CDR3 protein: CASSLSVGRGNTEAFF. CDR3 coding DNA: TGTGCCAGCAGCTTAAGCGTAGGCAGGGGGAACACTGAAGCTTTCTTT. The chain combines TRBV11-2 with TRBJ1-1, with D possibly matching TRBD1 (6 bases). Germline CDR1 reads SGHAT; CDR2 reads FQNNGV. The CDR3 contains 16 residues. The V and J ends lost 2 bases and 1 base respectively, with 14 bases between them. Using reference TRBV11-2 and TRBJ1-1 for the parts outside the CDR3, the full variable domain is EAGVAQSPRYKIIEKRQSVAFWCNPISGHATLYWYQQILGQGPKLLIQFQNNGVVDDSQLPKDRFSAERLKGVDSTLKIQPAKLEDSAVYLCASSLSVGRGNTEAFFGQGTRLTVV.

The gene calls are TRBV7-9 and TRBJ2-1, with 10 positions matching TRBD2. The CDR3 spans 15 residues. V gave up 2 bases and J gave up 9 bases; unmatched junction bases: 7. CDR1 is SEHNR and CDR2 is FQNEAQ in the germline V gene (reference sequence). The CDR3 region is CASSLLAGARSEQFF. CDR3 bases: TGTGCCAGCAGCTTACTAGCGGGGGCTCGCAGTGAGCAGTTCTTC.

The genes are TRBV2 and TRBJ2-1; TRBD1 matches at 7 bases. CDR1 is SNHLY and CDR2 is FYNNEI in the germline V gene. CDR3 length: 15 amino acids. V gave up 8 bases and J gave up 6 bases; unmatched junction bases: 13. The CDR3 loop reads CASGYTTGARNEQFF. In DNA form, the CDR3 reads TGTGCCAGCGGGTACACTACAGGGGCGCGCAATGAGCAGTTCTTC.

V and J are TRBV4-1 and TRBJ2-5; 13 bases map to TRBD2. V gave up 4 bases and J gave up 1 base; unmatched junction bases: 3. The CDR3 covers 16 residues. Germline assignment: CDR1 MGHRA and CDR2 YSYEKL. The DNA of the CDR3 is TGCGCCAGCAGCCTTGGGACTAGCGGGGCCCAAGAGACCCAGTACTTC. This encodes CASSLGTSGAQETQYF.

V gene TRBV7-9 combines with J gene TRBJ2-7; tentatively, D is TRBD2 (5 bases). Trimming stripped 1 base from V and 6 bases from J, with 10 bases between. In germline, CDR1 is SEHNR, CDR2 FQNEAQ (reference sequence). This CDR3 has 13 amino acids. The CDR3 DNA is TGTGCCAGCAGCTTAGTGGGAGTCGCCGAGCAGTACTTC. Protein: CASSLVGVAEQYF.

The chain combines TRBV6-5 with TRBJ1-1; 7 bases agree with TRBD1. This CDR3 spans 14 amino acids. Germline assignment: CDR1 MNHEY and CDR2 SVGAGI. V dropped 5 bases and J dropped 0; count of bases not matched to a gene: 3. CDR3 residues: CASSRGQVNTEAFF. CDR3 coding DNA: TGTGCCAGCAGTAGAGGACAGGTGAACACTGAAGCTTTCTTT.

The chain carries TRBV2 and TRBJ1-1; possible D gene TRBD1, 6 bases. This CDR3 has 16 amino acids. The V end lost 4 bases, the J end lost 3 bases, and 18 bases lay between the germline ends. Germline V gene lookup returns CDR1 SNHLY and CDR2 FYNNEI. The CDR3 region has the DNA TGTGCCAGCAGTGCAGAGGAACAGGGATGGTACACTGAAGCTTTCTTT. It translates to CASSAEEQGWYTEAFF.

Note on this clone: A read error is likely here: a far larger clone is one base away. The V call is TRBV5-1, the J call TRBJ1-2, with unresolved D. From germline, CDR1 is SGHRS and CDR2 YFSETQ. The ends were cut back, 0 bases at V and 8 bases at J, with 11 bases in the middle. The CDR3 contains 13 residues. CDR3 coding DNA: TGCGCCAGCAGCTTGGATTTGAACCACGGCTACACCTTC. It yields the protein CASSLDLNHGYTF.

This clone was seen a handful of times. The gene calls are TRBV7-2 and TRBJ2-3; the D is unclear. From germline, CDR1 is SGHTA and CDR2 FQGNSA. CDR3 length: 14 residues. V shed 2 bases and J shed 0 bases, with 6 bases lying between them. CDR3 in DNA: TGTGCCAGCAGCTTAACAGCTAGCACAGATACGCAGTATTTT. The encoded protein is CASSLTASTDTQYF. Complete variable domain (other parts from reference TRBV7-2 and TRBJ2-3): GAGVSQSPSNKVTEKGKDVELRCDPISGHTALYWYRQSLGQGLEFLIYFQGNSAPDKSGLPSDRFSAERTGGSVSTLTIQRTQQEDSAVYLCASSLTASTDTQYFGPGTRLTVL.

CDR3 loop: CASSPGQISSTDTQYF. CDR3 bases: TGCGCCAGCAGCCCGGGACAGATCTCTAGCACAGATACGCAGTATTTT. The chain couples TRBV5-1 to TRBJ2-3, with 7 bases matching TRBD1. This CDR3 contains 16 residues. J lost 0 bases, V lost 4 bases, and 8 bases had no gene match. Germline-derived CDR1 and CDR2 are SGHRS and YFSETQ. Supplemented by reference TRBV5-1 and TRBJ2-3, the full variable domain reads KAGVTQTPRYLIKTRGQQVTLSCSPISGHRSVSWYQQTPGQGLQFLFEYFSETQRNKGNFPGRFSGRQFSNSRSEMNVSTLELGDSALYLCASSPGQISSTDTQYFGPGTRLTVL.

This chain uses TRBV5-4 with TRBJ2-5; no firm D call. The V end was cut by 4 bases, the J end by 3 bases, with 13 bases between. The V gene's germline CDR1 is SGHNT and CDR2 YYREEE (reference sequence). CDR3 size: 14 residues. The chain's CDR3 is CASSPSAFKETQYF. DNA for the CDR3: TGTGCCAGCAGCCCCTCAGCATTTAAAGAGACCCAGTACTTC. Variable domain in full (rest from reference TRBV5-4 and TRBJ2-5): ETGVTQSPTHLIKTRGQQVTLRCSSQSGHNTVSWYQQALGQGPQFIFQYYREEENGRGNFPPRFSGLQFPNYSSELNVNALELDDSALYLCASSPSAFKETQYFGPGTRLLVL.

This chain connects TRBV7-2 to TRBJ1-4, with 7 bases fitting TRBD1. The V gene end was trimmed by 5 bases and the J gene end by 8 bases; junction bases not matched to a gene: 11. CDR1 SGHTA and CDR2 FQGNSA come from the germline V gene. The CDR3 has 15 residues. The CDR3 loop reads CASSPDRERQEKLFF. In DNA, the CDR3 is TGTGCCAGCAGCCCAGACAGGGAAAGGCAAGAAAAACTGTTTTTT.

This clone is medium-sized. V gene TRBV2 combines with J gene TRBJ1-1, with a possible D match to TRBD1 (5 bases). Germline CDR1 and CDR2: SNHLY and FYNNEI. Trimming took 6 bases from V and 0 from J, leaving 14 bases between them. The CDR3 contains 15 residues. The CDR3 coding sequence is TGTGCCAGCAGCGCCAGGGAGGGCGTGAACACTGAAGCTTTCTTT. Its protein is CASSAREGVNTEAFF. Full variable domain (remainder filled in from reference TRBV2 and TRBJ1-1): EPEVTQTPSHQVTQMGQEVILRCVPISNHLYFYWYRQILGQKVEFLVSFYNNEISEKSEIFDDQFSVERPDGSNFTLKIRSTKLEDSAMYFCASSAREGVNTEAFFGQGTRLTVV.